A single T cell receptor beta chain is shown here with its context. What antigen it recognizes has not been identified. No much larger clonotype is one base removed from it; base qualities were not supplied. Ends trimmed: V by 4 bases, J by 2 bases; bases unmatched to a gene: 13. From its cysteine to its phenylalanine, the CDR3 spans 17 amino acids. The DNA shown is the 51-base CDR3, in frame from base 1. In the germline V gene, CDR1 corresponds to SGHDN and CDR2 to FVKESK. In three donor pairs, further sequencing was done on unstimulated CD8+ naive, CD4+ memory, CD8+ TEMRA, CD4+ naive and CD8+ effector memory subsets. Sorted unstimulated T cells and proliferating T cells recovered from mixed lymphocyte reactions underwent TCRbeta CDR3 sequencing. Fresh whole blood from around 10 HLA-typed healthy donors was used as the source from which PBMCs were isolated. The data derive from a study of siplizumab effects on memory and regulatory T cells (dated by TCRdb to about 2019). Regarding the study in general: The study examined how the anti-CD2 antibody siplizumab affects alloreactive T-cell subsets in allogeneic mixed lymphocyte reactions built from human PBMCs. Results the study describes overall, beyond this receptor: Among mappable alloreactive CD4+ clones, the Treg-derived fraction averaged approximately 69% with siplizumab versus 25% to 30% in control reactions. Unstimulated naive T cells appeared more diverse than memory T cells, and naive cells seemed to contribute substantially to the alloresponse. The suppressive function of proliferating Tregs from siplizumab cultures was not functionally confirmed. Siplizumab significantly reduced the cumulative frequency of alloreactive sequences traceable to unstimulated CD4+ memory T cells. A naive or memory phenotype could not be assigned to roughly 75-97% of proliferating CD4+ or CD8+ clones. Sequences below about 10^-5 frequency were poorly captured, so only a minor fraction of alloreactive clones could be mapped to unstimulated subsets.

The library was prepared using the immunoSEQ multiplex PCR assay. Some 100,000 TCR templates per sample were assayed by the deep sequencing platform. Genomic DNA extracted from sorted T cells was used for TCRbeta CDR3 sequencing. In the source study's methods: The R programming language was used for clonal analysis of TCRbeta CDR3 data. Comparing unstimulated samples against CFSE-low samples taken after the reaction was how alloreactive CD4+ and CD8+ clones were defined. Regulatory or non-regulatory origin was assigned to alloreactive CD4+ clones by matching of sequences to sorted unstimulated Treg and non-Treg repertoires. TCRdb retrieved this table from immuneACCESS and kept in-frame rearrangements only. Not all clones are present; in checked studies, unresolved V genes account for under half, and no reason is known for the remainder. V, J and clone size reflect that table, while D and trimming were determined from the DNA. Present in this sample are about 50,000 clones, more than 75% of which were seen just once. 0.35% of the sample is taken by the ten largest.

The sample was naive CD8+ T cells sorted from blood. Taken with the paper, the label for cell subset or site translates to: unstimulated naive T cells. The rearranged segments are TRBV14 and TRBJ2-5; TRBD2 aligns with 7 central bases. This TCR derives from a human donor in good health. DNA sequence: TGTGCCAGCAGCCTTAAAGAGGCCGGGACTATACAAGAGACCCAGTACTTC. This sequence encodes CASSLKEAGTIQETQYF. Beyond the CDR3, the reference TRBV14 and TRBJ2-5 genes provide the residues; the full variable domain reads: EAGVTQFPSHSVIEKGQTVTLRCDPISGHDNLYWYRRVMGKEIKFLLHFVKESKQDESGMPNNRFLAERTGGTYSTLKVQPAELEDSGVYFCASSLKEAGTIQETQYFGPGTRLLVL.